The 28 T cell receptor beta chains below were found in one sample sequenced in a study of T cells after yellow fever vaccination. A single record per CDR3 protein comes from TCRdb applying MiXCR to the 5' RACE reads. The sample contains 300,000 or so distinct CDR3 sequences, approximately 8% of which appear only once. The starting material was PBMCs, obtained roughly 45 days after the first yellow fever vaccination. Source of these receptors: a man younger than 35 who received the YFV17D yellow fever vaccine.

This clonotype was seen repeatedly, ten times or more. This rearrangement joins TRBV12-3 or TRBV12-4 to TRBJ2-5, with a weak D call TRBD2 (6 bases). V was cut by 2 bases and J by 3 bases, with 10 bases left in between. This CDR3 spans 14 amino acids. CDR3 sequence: CASSLRGGEETQYF. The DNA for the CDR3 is TGTGCCAGCAGTTTAAGGGGAGGTGAAGAGACCCAGTACTTC.

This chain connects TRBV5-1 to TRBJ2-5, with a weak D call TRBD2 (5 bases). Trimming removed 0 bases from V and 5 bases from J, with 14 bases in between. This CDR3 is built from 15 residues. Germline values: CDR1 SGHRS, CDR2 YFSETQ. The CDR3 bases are TGCGCCAGCAGCTTGGGGGGAGTGGCTATGGAGACCCAGTACTTC. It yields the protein CASSLGGVAMETQYF.

The chain's CDR3 is CASTMRPTYGELFF. CDR3 DNA: TGTGCCAGCACCATGCGCCCAACCTACGGGGAGCTGTTTTTT. The chain employs TRBV6-1 and TRBJ2-2; D unclear. Trimming shortened V by 7 bases and J by 7 bases, and 16 bases separated the two germline ends. In germline, CDR1 is MNHNS, CDR2 SASEGT. The CDR3 is made up of 14 amino acids.

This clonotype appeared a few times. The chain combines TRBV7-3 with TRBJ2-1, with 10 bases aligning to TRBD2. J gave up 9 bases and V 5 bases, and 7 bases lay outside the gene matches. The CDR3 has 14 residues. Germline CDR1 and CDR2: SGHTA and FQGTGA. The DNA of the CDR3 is TGTGCCAGCAGCGAGCGGGGGGGCCTCGCTGAGCAGTTCTTC. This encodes CASSERGGLAEQFF.

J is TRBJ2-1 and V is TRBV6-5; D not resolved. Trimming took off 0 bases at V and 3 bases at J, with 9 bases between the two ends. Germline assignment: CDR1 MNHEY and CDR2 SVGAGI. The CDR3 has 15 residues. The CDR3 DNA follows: TGTGCCAGCAGTTACTCGGGGTCCATCTACAATGAGCAGTTCTTC. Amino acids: CASSYSGSIYNEQFF.

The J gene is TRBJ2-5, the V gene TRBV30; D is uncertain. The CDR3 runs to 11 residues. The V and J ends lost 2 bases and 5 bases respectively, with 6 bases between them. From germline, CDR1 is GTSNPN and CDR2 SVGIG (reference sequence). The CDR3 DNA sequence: TGTGCCTGGAGTCTGGGGGAGACCCAGTACTTC. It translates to CAWSLGETQYF.

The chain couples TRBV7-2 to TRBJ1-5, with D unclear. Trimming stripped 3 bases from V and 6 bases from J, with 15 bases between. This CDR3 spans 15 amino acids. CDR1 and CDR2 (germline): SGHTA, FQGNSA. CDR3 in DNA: TGTGCCAGCAGCTTCGGCTCGAACTTGGGTCAGCCCCAGCATTTT. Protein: CASSFGSNLGQPQHF.

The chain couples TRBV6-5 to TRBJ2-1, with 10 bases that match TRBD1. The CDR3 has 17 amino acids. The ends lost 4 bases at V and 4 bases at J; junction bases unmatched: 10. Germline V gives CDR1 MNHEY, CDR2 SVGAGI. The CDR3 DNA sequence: TGTGCCAGCAGTTTGTACACCGGGACAGGGGCATACAATGAGCAGTTCTTC. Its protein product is CASSLYTGTGAYNEQFF.

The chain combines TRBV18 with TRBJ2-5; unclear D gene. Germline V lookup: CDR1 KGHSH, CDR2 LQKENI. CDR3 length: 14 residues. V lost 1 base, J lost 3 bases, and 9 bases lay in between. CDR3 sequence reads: CASSPLQQEETQYF. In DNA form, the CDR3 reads TGTGCCAGCTCACCACTTCAGCAGGAAGAGACCCAGTACTTC.

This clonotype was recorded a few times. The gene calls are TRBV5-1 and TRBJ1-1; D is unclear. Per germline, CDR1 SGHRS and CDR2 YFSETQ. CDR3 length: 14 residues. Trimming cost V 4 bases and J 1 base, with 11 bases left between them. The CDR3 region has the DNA TGCGCCAGCAGCCCTATTACGGGGAACACTGAAGCTTTCTTT. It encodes CASSPITGNTEAFF.

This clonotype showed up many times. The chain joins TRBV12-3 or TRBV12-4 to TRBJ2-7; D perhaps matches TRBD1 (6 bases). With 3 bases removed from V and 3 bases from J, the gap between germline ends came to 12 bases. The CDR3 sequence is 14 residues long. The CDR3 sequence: CASSLGTSYYEQYF. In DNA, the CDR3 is TGTGCCAGCAGTTTGGGGACATCCTACTACGAGCAGTACTTC.

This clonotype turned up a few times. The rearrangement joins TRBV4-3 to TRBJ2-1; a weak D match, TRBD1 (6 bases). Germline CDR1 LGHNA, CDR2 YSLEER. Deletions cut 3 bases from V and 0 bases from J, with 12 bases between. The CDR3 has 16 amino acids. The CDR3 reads CASSHDTGSSYNEQFF. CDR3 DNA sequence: TGCGCCAGCAGCCATGACACAGGGAGCTCCTACAATGAGCAGTTCTTC.

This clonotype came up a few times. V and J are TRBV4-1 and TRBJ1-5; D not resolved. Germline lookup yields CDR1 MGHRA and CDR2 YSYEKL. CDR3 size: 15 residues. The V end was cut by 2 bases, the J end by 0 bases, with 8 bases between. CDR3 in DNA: TGCGCCAGCAGCCAACTCGAAGATAGCAATCAGCCCCAGCATTTT. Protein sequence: CASSQLEDSNQPQHF.

The CDR3, as DNA: TGTGCCACGGGAGGGATACACTCCTACGAGCAGTACTTC. Protein product: CATGGIHSYEQYF. The V and J genes are TRBV7-9 and TRBJ2-7; TRBD2 matches 8 bases. CDR1 SEHNR and CDR2 FQNEAQ come from the germline V gene (reference sequence). CDR3 length: 13 residues. The J segment lost 0 bases and the V segment lost 10 bases, leaving 5 bases of the junction unmatched.

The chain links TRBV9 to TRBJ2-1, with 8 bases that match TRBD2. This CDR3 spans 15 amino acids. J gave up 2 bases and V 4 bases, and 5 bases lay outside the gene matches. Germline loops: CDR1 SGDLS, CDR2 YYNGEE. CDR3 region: CASSPGGVPYNEQFF. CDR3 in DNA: TGTGCCAGCAGCCCGGGGGGGGTCCCCTACAATGAGCAGTTCTTC. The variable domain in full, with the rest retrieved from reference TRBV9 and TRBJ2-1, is DSGVTQTPKHLITATGQRVTLRCSPRSGDLSVYWYQQSLDQGLQFLIQYYNGEERAKGNILERFSAQQFPDLHSELNLSSLELGDSALYFCASSPGGVPYNEQFFGPGTRLTVL.

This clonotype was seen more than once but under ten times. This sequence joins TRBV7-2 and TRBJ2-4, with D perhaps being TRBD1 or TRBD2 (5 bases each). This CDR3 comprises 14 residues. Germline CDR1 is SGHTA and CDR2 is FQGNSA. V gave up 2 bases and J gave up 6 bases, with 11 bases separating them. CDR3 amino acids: CASSLTTGTNIQYF. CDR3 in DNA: TGTGCCAGCAGCTTAACCACCGGGACAAACATTCAGTACTTC. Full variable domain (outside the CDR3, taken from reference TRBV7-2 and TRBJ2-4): GAGVSQSPSNKVTEKGKDVELRCDPISGHTALYWYRQSLGQGLEFLIYFQGNSAPDKSGLPSDRFSAERTGGSVSTLTIQRTQQEDSAVYLCASSLTTGTNIQYFGAGTRLSVL.

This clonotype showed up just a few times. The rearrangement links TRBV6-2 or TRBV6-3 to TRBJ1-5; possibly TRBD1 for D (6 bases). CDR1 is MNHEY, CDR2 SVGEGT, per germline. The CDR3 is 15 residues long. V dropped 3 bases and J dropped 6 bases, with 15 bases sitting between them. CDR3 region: CASSYTGGAGQPQHF. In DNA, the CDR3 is TGTGCCAGCAGTTATACGGGGGGCGCGGGTCAGCCCCAGCATTTT.

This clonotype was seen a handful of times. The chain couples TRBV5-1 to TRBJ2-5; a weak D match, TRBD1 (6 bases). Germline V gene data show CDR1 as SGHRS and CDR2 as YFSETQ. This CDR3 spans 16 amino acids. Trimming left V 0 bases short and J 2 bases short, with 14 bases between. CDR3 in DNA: TGCGCCAGCAGCTTGGACGGGGCAGGGGTACAAGAGACCCAGTACTTC. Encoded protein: CASSLDGAGVQETQYF.

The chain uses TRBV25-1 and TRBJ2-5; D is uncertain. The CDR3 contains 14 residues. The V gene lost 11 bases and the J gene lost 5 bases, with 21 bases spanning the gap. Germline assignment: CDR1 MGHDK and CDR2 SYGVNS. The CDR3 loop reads CALSRVRAWETQYF. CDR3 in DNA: TGTGCCTTGTCTAGGGTTCGCGCTTGGGAGACCCAGTACTTC.

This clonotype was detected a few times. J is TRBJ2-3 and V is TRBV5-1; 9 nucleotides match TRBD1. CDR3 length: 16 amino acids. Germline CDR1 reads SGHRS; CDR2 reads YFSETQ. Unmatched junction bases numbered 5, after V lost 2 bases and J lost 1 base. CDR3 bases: TGCGCCAGCAGCTTCTCACAGGGGGCTGGCACAGATACGCAGTATTTT. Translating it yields CASSFSQGAGTDTQYF. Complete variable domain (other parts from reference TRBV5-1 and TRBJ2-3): KAGVTQTPRYLIKTRGQQVTLSCSPISGHRSVSWYQQTPGQGLQFLFEYFSETQRNKGNFPGRFSGRQFSNSRSEMNVSTLELGDSALYLCASSFSQGAGTDTQYFGPGTRLTVL.

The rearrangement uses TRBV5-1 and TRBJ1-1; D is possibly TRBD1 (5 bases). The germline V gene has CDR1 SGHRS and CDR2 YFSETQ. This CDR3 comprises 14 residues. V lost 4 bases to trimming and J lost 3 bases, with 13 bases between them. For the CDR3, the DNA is TGCGCCAGCAGCATAGGGGTCGGGGACACTGAAGCTTTCTTT. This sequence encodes CASSIGVGDTEAFF. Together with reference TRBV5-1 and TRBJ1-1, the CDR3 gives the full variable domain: KAGVTQTPRYLIKTRGQQVTLSCSPISGHRSVSWYQQTPGQGLQFLFEYFSETQRNKGNFPGRFSGRQFSNSRSEMNVSTLELGDSALYLCASSIGVGDTEAFFGQGTRLTVV.

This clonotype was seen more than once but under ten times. The CDR3 protein is CASSRQATANSPLHF. The CDR3 DNA follows: TGTGCCAGCAGTCGACAGGCTACTGCTAATTCACCCCTCCACTTT. The chain employs TRBV27 and TRBJ1-6; the D gene is possibly TRBD1 (6 bases). The V end lost 5 bases, the J end lost 6 bases, and 14 bases lay between the germline ends. This CDR3 region has 15 residues. The germline gives CDR1 MNHEY, CDR2 SMNVEV (reference sequence).

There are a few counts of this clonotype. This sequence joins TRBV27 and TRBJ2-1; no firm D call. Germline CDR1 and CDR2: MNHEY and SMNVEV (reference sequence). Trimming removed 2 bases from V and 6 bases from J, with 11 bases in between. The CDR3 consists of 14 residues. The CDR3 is CASSLVTGANEQFF. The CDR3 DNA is TGTGCCAGCAGTTTAGTTACGGGTGCCAATGAGCAGTTCTTC.

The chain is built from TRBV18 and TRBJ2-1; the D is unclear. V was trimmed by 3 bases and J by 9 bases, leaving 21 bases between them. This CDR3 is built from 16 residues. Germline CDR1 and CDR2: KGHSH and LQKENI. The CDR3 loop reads CASSPVQLERNGEQFF. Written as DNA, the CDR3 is TGTGCCAGCTCACCGGTTCAGCTAGAAAGGAACGGTGAGCAGTTCTTC.

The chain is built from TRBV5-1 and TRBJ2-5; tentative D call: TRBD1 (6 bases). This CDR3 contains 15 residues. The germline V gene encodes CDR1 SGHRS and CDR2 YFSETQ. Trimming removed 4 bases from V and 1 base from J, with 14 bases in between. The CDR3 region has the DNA TGCGCCAGCAGCGGGGGCACAGGGACCCAAGAGACCCAGTACTTC. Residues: CASSGGTGTQETQYF.

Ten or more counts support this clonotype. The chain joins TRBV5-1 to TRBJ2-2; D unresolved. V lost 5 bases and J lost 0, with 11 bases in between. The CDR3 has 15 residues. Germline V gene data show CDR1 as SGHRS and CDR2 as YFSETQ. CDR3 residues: CASRKAGTNTGELFF. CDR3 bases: TGCGCCAGCAGAAAAGCTGGAACGAACACCGGGGAGCTGTTTTTT.

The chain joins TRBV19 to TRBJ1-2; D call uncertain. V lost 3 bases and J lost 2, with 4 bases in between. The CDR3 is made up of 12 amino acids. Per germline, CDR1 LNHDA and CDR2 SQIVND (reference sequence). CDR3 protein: CASSIRNYGYTF. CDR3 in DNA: TGTGCCAGTAGTATCCGGAACTATGGCTACACCTTC.

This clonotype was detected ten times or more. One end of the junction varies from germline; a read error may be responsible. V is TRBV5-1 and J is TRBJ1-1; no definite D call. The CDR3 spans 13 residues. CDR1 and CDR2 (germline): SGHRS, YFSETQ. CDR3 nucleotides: TGTGCCAGCAGCTTAACAGCGAACACTGAAGCTTTCTTT. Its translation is CASSLTANTEAFF.